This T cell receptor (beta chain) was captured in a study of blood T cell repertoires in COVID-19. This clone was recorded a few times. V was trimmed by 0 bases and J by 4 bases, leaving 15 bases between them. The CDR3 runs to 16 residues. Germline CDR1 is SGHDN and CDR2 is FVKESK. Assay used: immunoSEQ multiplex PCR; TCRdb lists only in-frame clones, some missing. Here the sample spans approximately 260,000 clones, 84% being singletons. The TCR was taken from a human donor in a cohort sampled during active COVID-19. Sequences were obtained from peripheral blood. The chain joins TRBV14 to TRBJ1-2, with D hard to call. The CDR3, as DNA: TGTGCCAGCAGCCAAGAATCGCACCCTGCGGGCTATGGCTACACCTTC. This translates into CASSQESHPAGYGYTF.